This T cell receptor (beta chain) was identified during a study of blood T cell repertoires in COVID-19. As for the study in general: Samples representing acute and convalescent COVID-19 were sourced from the United States, Italy and Spain. Sample material is recorded as cDNA or gDNA derived from T cells, B-cell-depleted T cells, or PBMCs.

Germline-derived CDR1 and CDR2 are SGHVS and FQNEAQ. Trimming left V 5 bases short and J 1 base short, with 8 bases between. This CDR3 spans 13 amino acids. Per the authors' pipeline: Quantification of nucleated cells was approximated via reference gene primer amplification. Using immunoSEQ multiplex PCR, the repertoire was profiled, and TCRdb retains in-frame clones only, with some absent. The V and J calls and clone size are taken from that table; D and trimming were inferred from the DNA. Among nearly 350,000 clones listed, around four fifths were seen once. This clone is a singleton in its sample.

The V gene is TRBV7-8, the J gene TRBJ1-2; D is uncertain. Sequenced input: peripheral blood. The receptor was isolated from a young man with active or convalescent COVID-19. Here the CDR3 reads CASSLDNNYGYTF. The DNA of the CDR3 is TGTGCCAGCAGCCTTGACAATAACTATGGCTACACCTTC.